This paragraph covers one T cell receptor (beta chain) sequence. What it binds is unknown. The data stem from a study of T cell repertoires in cytomegalovirus infection. TCRdb itself ran the reads through MiXCR, one entry per CDR3 protein. This sample has about 920,000 distinct CDR3 sequences, with around 32% found just once. CDR1 is SGHRS and CDR2 is YFSETQ in the germline V gene. CDR3 length: 16 amino acids. V lost 2 bases and J 2 bases, leaving 15 bases between the germline ends. This sample comprised cultured CD8+ T cells from PBMCs, obtained from culture after CMV antigen stimulation. The TCR originated in a human donor in good health (CMV status not recorded). Some clones in this sample may be carry-over from other donors' samples. The V and J genes are TRBV5-1 and TRBJ2-3, with D perhaps matching TRBD2 (5 bases). Here the CDR3 DNA reads TGCGCCAGCAGCTTTGAGGGTTTCGACCCCACAGATACGCAGTATTTT. It specifies CASSFEGFDPTDTQYF.